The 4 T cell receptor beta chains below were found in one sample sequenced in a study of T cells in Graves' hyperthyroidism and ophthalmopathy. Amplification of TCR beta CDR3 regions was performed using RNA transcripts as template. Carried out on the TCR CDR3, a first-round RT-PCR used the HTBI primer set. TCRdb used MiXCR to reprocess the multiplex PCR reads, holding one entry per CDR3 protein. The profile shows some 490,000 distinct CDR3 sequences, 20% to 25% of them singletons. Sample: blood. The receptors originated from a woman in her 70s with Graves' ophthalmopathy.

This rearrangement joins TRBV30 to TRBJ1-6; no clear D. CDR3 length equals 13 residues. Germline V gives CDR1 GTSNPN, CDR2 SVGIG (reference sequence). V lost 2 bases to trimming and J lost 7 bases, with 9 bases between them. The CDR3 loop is CAWSLQENSPLHF. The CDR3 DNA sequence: TGTGCCTGGAGTCTGCAGGAGAATTCACCCCTCCACTTT.

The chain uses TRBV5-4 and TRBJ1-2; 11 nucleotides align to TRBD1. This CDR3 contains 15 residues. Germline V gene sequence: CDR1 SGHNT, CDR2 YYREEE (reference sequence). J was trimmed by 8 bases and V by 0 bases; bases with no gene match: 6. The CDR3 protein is CASSLAGQGEGGYTF. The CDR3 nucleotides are TGTGCCAGCAGCTTGGCGGGACAGGGGGAAGGAGGCTACACCTTC.

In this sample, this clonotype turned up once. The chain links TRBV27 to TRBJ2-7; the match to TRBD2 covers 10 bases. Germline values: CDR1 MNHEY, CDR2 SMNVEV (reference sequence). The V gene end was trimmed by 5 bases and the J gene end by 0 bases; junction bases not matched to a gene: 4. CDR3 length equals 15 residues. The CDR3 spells CASSELAGFSYEQYF. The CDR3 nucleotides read TGTGCCAGCAGTGAACTAGCGGGATTCTCCTACGAGCAGTACTTC.

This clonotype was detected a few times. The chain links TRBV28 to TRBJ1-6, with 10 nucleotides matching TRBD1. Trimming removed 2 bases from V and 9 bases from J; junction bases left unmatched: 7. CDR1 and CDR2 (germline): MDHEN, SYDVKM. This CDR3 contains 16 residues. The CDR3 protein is CASSLRQGALASPLHF. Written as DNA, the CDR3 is TGTGCCAGCAGTTTACGACAGGGGGCGCTGGCTTCACCCCTCCACTTT. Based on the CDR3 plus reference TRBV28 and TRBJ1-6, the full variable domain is DVKVTQSSRYLVKRTGEKVFLECVQDMDHENMFWYRQDPGLGLRLIYFSYDVKMKEKGDIPEGYSVSREKKERFSLILESASTNQTSMYLCASSLRQGALASPLHFGNGTRLTVT.